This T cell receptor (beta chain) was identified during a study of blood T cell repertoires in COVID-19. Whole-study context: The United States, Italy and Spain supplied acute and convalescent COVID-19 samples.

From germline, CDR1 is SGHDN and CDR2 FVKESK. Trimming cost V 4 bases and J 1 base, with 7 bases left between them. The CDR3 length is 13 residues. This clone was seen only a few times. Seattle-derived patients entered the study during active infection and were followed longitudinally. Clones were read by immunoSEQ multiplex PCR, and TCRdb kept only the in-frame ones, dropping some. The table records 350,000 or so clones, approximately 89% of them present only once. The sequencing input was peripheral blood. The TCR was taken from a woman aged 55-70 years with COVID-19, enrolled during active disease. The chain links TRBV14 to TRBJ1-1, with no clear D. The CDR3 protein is CASSPWQNTEAFF. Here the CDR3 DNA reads TGTGCCAGCAGCCCATGGCAGAACACTGAAGCTTTCTTT.